This T cell receptor beta chain comes out of a study of T-cell reconstitution after alpha-beta-depleted transplantation in children. Unique molecular identifiers were used in preparing the TCRbeta library. One entry per CDR3 protein, called by TCRdb with MiXCR from the PCR reads. The sample records 170,000 or so distinct CDR3 sequences, approximately 6.6% being singletons. The germline V gene encodes CDR1 LNHDA and CDR2 SQIVND (reference sequence). The trim removed 4 bases at V and 4 bases at J, leaving 4 bases unmatched. The CDR3 spans 15 residues. The sequenced sample was PBMCs from the stem cell graft donor, obtained from the stem cell graft. The chain carries TRBV19 and TRBJ2-6; 7 nucleotides match TRBD1. The sequence derives from a human donor who donated a stem cell graft to a child with Wiskott-Aldrich syndrome. CDR3 amino acids: CASSSRGSGANVLTF. The CDR3 nucleotides read TGTGCCAGTAGTAGCAGGGGGTCCGGGGCCAACGTCCTGACTTTC.